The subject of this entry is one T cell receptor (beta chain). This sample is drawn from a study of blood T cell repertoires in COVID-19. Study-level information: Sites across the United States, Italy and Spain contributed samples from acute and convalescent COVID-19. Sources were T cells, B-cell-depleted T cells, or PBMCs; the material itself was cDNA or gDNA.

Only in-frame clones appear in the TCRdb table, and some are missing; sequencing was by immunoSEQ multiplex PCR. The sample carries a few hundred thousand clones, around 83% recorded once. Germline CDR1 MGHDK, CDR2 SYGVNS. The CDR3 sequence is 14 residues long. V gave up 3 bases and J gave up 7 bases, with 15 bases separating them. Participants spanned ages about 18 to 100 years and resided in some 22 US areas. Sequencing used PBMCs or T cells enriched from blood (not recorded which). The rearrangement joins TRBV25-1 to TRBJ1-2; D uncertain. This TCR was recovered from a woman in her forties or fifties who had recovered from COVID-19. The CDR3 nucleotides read TGTGCCAGCAGTGAGGTAACCCGGCGGGTTGGCTACACCTTC. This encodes CASSEVTRRVGYTF.